This T cell receptor (beta chain) was sequenced in a study of blood T cell repertoires in COVID-19. Overall study context: The United States, Italy and Spain supplied acute and convalescent COVID-19 samples.

V was cut by 2 bases and J by 7 bases, with 12 bases left in between. From germline, CDR1 is GTSNPN and CDR2 SVGIG (reference sequence). The CDR3 is 14 residues long. Per the original methods: Using reference gene primer amplification, nucleated cell counts were estimated. Data came from immunoSEQ multiplex PCR; TCRdb stores just in-frame clones and leaves some out. D and trimming come from the DNA, and the V and J calls and clone size come from that table. The data hold 150,000 to 200,000 clones, with approximately 84% observed a single time. Input material: peripheral blood. This clonotype originated in a woman of 80 years or more with acute or convalescent COVID-19. This chain links TRBV30 with TRBJ1-6, with D uncertain. The CDR3: CAWSLAGYNSPLHF. The CDR3 DNA is TGTGCCTGGAGTCTCGCGGGGTACAATTCACCCCTCCACTTT.